These T cell receptor beta chains were read from a single sample in a study of T-cell memory formation after mild COVID-19. A single record per CDR3 protein comes from TCRdb applying MiXCR to the 5' RACE reads. This sample has about half a million distinct CDR3 sequences, with around a sixth found just once. The sequenced sample consisted of PBMCs or a T cell subset sorted from them (not recorded which). The receptors originated from an adult woman who had mild COVID-19 (a few samples of this study predate the infection). Cell type and time point are not known. CDR3s include the opening cysteine and the closing phenylalanine or tryptophan. The D gene is left open where the match is weak. A row's size may be missing; if present it is once, few, many or a size class.

.,TRBD1,TRBJ1-4,TRBV7-2,TGTGCCAGCAGCTCCTTAGACAGGGTTGGAGAAAAACTGTTTTTT,CASSSLDRVGEKLFF
.,TRBD2,TRBJ2-3,TRBV7-2,TGTGCCAGCAGCTACGCCCCACCTAGCGGGGGTGGGGCAGATACGCAGTATTTT,CASSYAPPSGGGADTQYF
.,TRBD1,TRBJ2-3,TRBV11-3,TGTGCCAGCAGCCCTTGGACAGGGGGCCCCACAGATACGCAGTATTTT,CASSPWTGGPTDTQYF
.,.,TRBJ1-1,TRBV12-3/TRBV12-4,TGTGCCAGCAGTTTACGGGCAGGGGCTAGATTCAACACTGAAGCTTTCTTT,CASSLRAGARFNTEAFF
.,.,TRBJ2-6,TRBV4-1,TGCGCCAGCAGCCAGTTTAGCTCTGGGGCCAACGTCCTGACTTTC,CASSQFSSGANVLTF
.,.,TRBJ2-2,TRBV12-3/TRBV12-4,TGTGCCAGCAGCCCACTTACGGGGTACACCGGGGAGCTGTTTTTT,CASSPLTGYTGELFF
.,.,TRBJ2-1,TRBV7-2,TGTGCCAGCAGCTCCATTCGGCTTAATGAGCAGTTCTTC,CASSSIRLNEQFF
.,.,TRBJ2-3,TRBV7-2,TGTGCCAGCAGCTTAAGTTTGTGGGATACGCAGTATTTT,CASSLSLWDTQYF
few,.,TRBJ1-1,TRBV30,TGTGCCTGGACAGGGTATCCCATGAACACTGAAGCTTTCTTT,CAWTGYPMNTEAFF
few,.,TRBJ1-2,TRBV29-1,TGCAGCGTAGAGGGCAGGTCGCGGTATGGCTACACCTTC,CSVEGRSRYGYTF
.,.,TRBJ2-3,TRBV7-3,TGTGCCAGCAGCAAAGGGGCGGTTAGCACAGATACGCAGTATTTT,CASSKGAVSTDTQYF
few,TRBD1,TRBJ2-1,TRBV5-1,TGCGCCAGCAGCTATGGGACAGACAATGAGCAGTTCTTC,CASSYGTDNEQFF
.,.,TRBJ2-6,TRBV4-2,TGTGCCAGCAGCCAAGAGATTACCGGGACACTTAACTCTGGGGCCAACGTCCTGACTTTC,CASSQEITGTLNSGANVLTF
.,.,TRBJ1-1,TRBV6-2/TRBV6-3,TGTGCCACCGCGGGACCGATGAACACTGAAGCTTTCTTT,CATAGPMNTEAFF